This record covers a single T cell receptor (beta chain). The CDR3 has 15 residues. Losses at the gene ends were 5 bases for V and 1 base for J; bases not matched to a gene: 5. Per germline, CDR1 LNHDA and CDR2 SQIVND (reference sequence). In the source study's methods: Amplified reference gene primers provided the basis for estimating nucleated cell counts. Assay: immunoSEQ multiplex PCR; the TCRdb copy retains only in-frame clones and omits some. V, J and clone size reflect that table, while D and trimming were determined from the DNA. Seen here are approximately 210,000 clones, about 83% observed once, and the top ten hold roughly 2.9%. The data were obtained in a study of blood T cell repertoires in COVID-19. Looking at the study overall: Whether acute or convalescent, the COVID-19 samples came from the United States, Italy and Spain. Sample material is recorded as cDNA or gDNA derived from T cells, B-cell-depleted T cells, or PBMCs.

The V and J genes are TRBV19 and TRBJ2-5; 9 bases map to TRBD1. This TCR was recovered from a man in his fifties or sixties with active or convalescent COVID-19. Sequencing was carried out using peripheral blood. CDR3 in amino acids: CASSPRDRAQETQYF. The CDR3 bases are TGTGCCAGTAGTCCGCGGGACAGGGCCCAAGAGACCCAGTACTTC.